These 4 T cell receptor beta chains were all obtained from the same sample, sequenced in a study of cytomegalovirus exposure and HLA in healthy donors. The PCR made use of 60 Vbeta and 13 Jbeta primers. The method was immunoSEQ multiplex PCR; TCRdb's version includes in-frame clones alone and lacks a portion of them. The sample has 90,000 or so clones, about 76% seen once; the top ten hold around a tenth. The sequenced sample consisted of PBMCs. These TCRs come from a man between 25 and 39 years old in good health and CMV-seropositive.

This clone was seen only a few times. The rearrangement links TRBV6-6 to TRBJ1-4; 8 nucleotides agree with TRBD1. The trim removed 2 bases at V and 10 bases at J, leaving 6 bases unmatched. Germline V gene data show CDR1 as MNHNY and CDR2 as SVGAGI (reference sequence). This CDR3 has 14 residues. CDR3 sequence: CASSYLGQGGKLFF. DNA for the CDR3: TGTGCCAGCAGTTACCTTGGACAGGGAGGAAAACTGTTTTTT.

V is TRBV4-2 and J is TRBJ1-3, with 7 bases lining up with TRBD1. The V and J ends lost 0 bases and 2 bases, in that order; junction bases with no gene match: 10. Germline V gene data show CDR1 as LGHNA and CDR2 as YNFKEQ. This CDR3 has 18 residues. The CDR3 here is CASSQDPARGRAGNTIYF. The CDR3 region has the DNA TGTGCCAGCAGCCAAGATCCCGCTAGGGGGCGTGCTGGAAACACCATATATTTT.

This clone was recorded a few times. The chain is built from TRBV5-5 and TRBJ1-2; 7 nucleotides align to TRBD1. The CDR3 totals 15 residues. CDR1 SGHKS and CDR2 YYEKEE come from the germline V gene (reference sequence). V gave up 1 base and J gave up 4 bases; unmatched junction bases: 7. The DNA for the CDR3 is TGTGCCAGCAGCTTGCAGTGGGACAGCGCCTATGGCTACACCTTC. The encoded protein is CASSLQWDSAYGYTF.

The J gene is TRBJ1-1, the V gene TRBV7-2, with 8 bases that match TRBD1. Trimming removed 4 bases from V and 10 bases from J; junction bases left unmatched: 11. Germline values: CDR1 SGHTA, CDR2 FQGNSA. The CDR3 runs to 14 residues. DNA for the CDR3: TGTGCCAGCAGCTCCAAGACAGGGGACGTTGCAGCTTTCTTT. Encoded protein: CASSSKTGDVAAFF.